The entry below gives a single TCR beta chain sequence along with its context. Its antigen is as yet unknown. This sample was taken from a study of OX40 agonist ivuxolimab in advanced cancers. Study-level background: Dose-escalation patients were diagnosed with hepatocellular carcinoma, melanoma, renal cell cancer or head and neck cancer. Study results and limitations: Relative to CD4+ cells, CD8+ T cells on average had more expanded clones.

CDR3 length: 17 residues. V was shortened by 4 bases and J by 0 bases, with 13 bases between the two germline ends. Per the germline V gene, CDR1 is LGHNA and CDR2 is YSLEER. Libraries were prepared by immunoSEQ multiplex PCR; TCRdb keeps only in-frame clonotypes and omits some of them. There are 60,000 or so clones in the sample; roughly 86% occur only once, and roughly 5.2% lies in the top ten. This rearrangement joins TRBV4-3 to TRBJ1-6; D remains ambiguous. The receptor comes from an adult with an advanced solid tumor such as melanoma, head and neck, liver or kidney cancer. This sample comprised CD4+ or CD8+ T cells sorted from blood, obtained in a trial of the OX40 agonist ivuxolimab. The CDR3 bases are TGCGCCAGCAGCCCCGACCTCGGGAGCTCCTATAATTCACCCCTCCACTTT. Its protein is CASSPDLGSSYNSPLHF.